Listed here are 24 T cell receptor beta chains from one sample, sequenced in a study of regulatory T cells in long-lasting Graves disease. This sample's time point: newly diagnosed GD, antithyroid drugs for less than 3 months. Making the TCR library involved RNA that had been extracted from PBMCs. According to the study, TCR beta libraries were built with iRepertoire HTBI primers and CDR3-region Arm-PCR. TCRdb redid the calling of the multiplex PCR reads with MiXCR, one entry per CDR3 protein. The sample holds approximately 390,000 distinct CDR3 sequences, around 15% seen once. These sequences were also reported in another study, on T cells in Graves' hyperthyroidism and ophthalmopathy.

The specimen comprised peripheral blood mononuclear cells (PBMCs), sampled at new diagnosis, from a patient treated with antithyroid drugs. These TCRs come from a woman younger than 35 with Graves disease.

CDR3 residues: CAWRPGGQGARGYTF. CDR3 nucleotides: TGTGCCTGGAGGCCAGGGGGACAGGGGGCGAGGGGCTACACCTTC. The chain carries TRBV30 and TRBJ1-2; 12 bases map to TRBD1. Germline V gives CDR1 GTSNPN, CDR2 SVGIG (reference sequence). The CDR3 loop spans 15 amino acids. V shed 3 bases, J shed 8 bases, and the junction held 10 bases outside the gene matches.

The chain employs TRBV5-6 and TRBJ2-3; TRBD1 matches at 9 bases. Germline trimming cut 7 bases from V and 4 bases from J; bases unmatched to any gene: 13. In germline, CDR1 is SGHDT, CDR2 YYEEEE. There are 16 residues in the CDR3. The CDR3 DNA reads as TGTGCCAGCGGCGCGGCCGGGACAGGGTCATCAGATACGCAGTATTTT. It is translated as CASGAAGTGSSDTQYF.

This clonotype was seen at least ten times. The chain employs TRBV5-1 and TRBJ1-4; tentatively, D is TRBD1 (6 bases). Germline V gene lookup returns CDR1 SGHRS and CDR2 YFSETQ. Trimming took off 3 bases at V and 3 bases at J, with 9 bases between the two ends. The CDR3 loop spans 14 amino acids. Here the CDR3 DNA reads TGCGCCAGCAGCTCAGGGGATCCTAATGAAAAACTGTTTTTT. Amino acid sequence: CASSSGDPNEKLFF.

The chain uses TRBV27 and TRBJ2-3; D uncertain. Trimming removed 2 bases from V and 2 bases from J, with 5 bases in between. Germline V lookup: CDR1 MNHEY, CDR2 SMNVEV (reference sequence). The CDR3 contains 13 residues. Written as DNA, the CDR3 is TGTGCCAGCAGTTTACCTAACACAGATACGCAGTATTTT. Translation: CASSLPNTDTQYF.

This clonotype was detected many times. The chain carries TRBV7-9 and TRBJ1-2; 7 positions agree with TRBD1. This CDR3 is built from 15 residues. V was clipped by 5 bases and J by 4 bases; unmatched bases: 10. Germline-derived CDR1 and CDR2 are SEHNR and FQNEAQ (reference sequence). The CDR3 nucleotides read TGTGCCAGCAGCCCCGGGACAGCATTTTTCTATGGCTACACCTTC. It codes for CASSPGTAFFYGYTF. The entire variable domain, with the rest obtained from reference TRBV7-9 and TRBJ1-2, is as follows: DTGVSQNPRHKITKRGQNVTFRCDPISEHNRLYWYRQTLGQGPEFLTYFQNEAQLEKSRLLSDRFSAERPKGSFSTLEIQRTEQGDSAMYLCASSPGTAFFYGYTFGSGTRLTVV.

This clonotype was found once. V and J are TRBV12-3 or TRBV12-4 and TRBJ1-3, with a tentative D call TRBD1 (5 bases). The CDR3 contains 16 residues. V was trimmed by 4 bases and J by 8 bases, leaving 21 bases between them. CDR3 DNA: TGTGCCAGCAGTTCCCGAGACGGTCATGGGGGAGACACCATATATTTT. Its translation: CASSSRDGHGGDTIYF.

This clonotype has a count of ten or more. In DNA, the CDR3 is TGTGCCAGCAGTACGGGCTCCACCGACACTGAAGCTTTCTTT. This codes for CASSTGSTDTEAFF. The chain employs TRBV28 and TRBJ1-1; D is unclear. V was clipped by 5 bases and J by 3 bases, with 13 bases between them. Per the germline V gene, CDR1 is MDHEN and CDR2 is SYDVKM. This CDR3 is built from 14 residues.

There are a few counts of this clonotype. V is TRBV3-1 and J is TRBJ2-5; D uncertain. With 3 bases removed from V and 2 bases from J, the gap between germline ends came to 7 bases. Germline CDR1 reads LGHDT; CDR2 reads YNNKEL (reference sequence). The CDR3 loop spans 13 amino acids. CDR3 nucleotides: TGTGCCAGCAGCCAGATGGAACAAGAGACCCAGTACTTC. Translating it yields CASSQMEQETQYF.

This clonotype was counted many times. The rearrangement joins TRBV6-7 to TRBJ1-2; D gene ambiguous. TRBV6-7 is recorded as an ORF, its role being uncertain. V was trimmed by 3 bases and J by 6 bases, leaving 14 bases between them. The CDR3 covers 14 residues. The CDR3 DNA reads TGTGCCAGCAGTTATTGCGGGAGTACGGATGGCTACACCTTC. It specifies CASSYCGSTDGYTF.

This clonotype was counted ten times or more. The chain links TRBV10-2 to TRBJ1-3; TRBD1 aligns across 8 bases. CDR1 is WSHSY, CDR2 SAAADI, per germline. The CDR3 is 14 amino acids. J lost 4 bases, V lost 5 bases, and 4 bases had no gene match. CDR3 amino acids: CASSLRDRGNTIYF. The CDR3 DNA is TGCGCCAGCAGTCTCCGGGACAGGGGAAACACCATATATTTT.

This clonotype was found many times. The chain combines TRBV27 with TRBJ2-7; TRBD1 matches 7 bases. CDR3 length: 14 amino acids. Unmatched junction bases numbered 6, after V lost 5 bases and J lost 2 bases. From germline, CDR1 is MNHEY and CDR2 SMNVEV (reference sequence). CDR3 DNA: TGTGCCAGCAGTGAGGGGGCTACCCCCTACGAGCAGTACTTC. Translating gives CASSEGATPYEQYF.

The chain has TRBV10-2 and TRBJ2-3; 10 bases line up with TRBD1. Per the germline V gene, CDR1 is WSHSY and CDR2 is SAAADI. This CDR3 comprises 15 residues. J lost 6 bases, V lost 3 bases, and 6 bases had no gene match. CDR3 nucleotide sequence: TGCGCCAGCAGTGAAACCGGGACAGGGGACGATACGCAGTATTTT. Translation gives CASSETGTGDDTQYF.

This clonotype was observed a handful of times. This chain uses TRBV29-1 with TRBJ2-7; D assignment may be TRBD1 or TRBD2 (5 bases each). Trimming took off 7 bases at V and 5 bases at J, with 15 bases between the two ends. The CDR3 has 12 amino acids. Germline V lookup: CDR1 SQVTM, CDR2 ANQGSEA. The CDR3 loop reads CSADSGTDEQYF. The CDR3, as DNA: TGCAGCGCTGACTCGGGGACCGACGAGCAGTACTTC.

The sample holds many counts of this clonotype. This chain joins TRBV20-1 and TRBJ2-3, with D unclear. Germline assignment: CDR1 DFQATT and CDR2 SNEGSKA (reference sequence). V lost 6 bases and J lost 1, with 8 bases in between. This CDR3 is 12 amino acids long. The CDR3 here is CSASRRTDTQYF. In nucleotides, the CDR3 is TGCAGTGCAAGCCGCCGCACAGATACGCAGTATTTT.

Only a few counts were recorded for this clonotype. One base away lies a much larger clone, so this may be a sequencing read error. This rearrangement joins TRBV3-1 to TRBJ1-2; D ambiguous. The ends were cut back, 1 base at V and 4 bases at J, with 1 base in the middle. From germline, CDR1 is LGHDT and CDR2 YNNKEL (reference sequence). This CDR3 contains 11 residues. The CDR3 sequence is CASSQAYGYTF. DNA of the CDR3: TGTGCCAGCAGCCAAGCCTATGGCTACACCTTC.

J is TRBJ2-6 and V is TRBV27; tentatively, D is TRBD2 (6 bases). CDR3 length equals 21 residues. V was trimmed by 1 base and J by 0 bases, leaving 22 bases between them. Germline V lookup: CDR1 MNHEY, CDR2 SMNVEV (reference sequence). Here the CDR3 DNA reads TGTGCCAGCAGTTTATACGGAGGGATCCACCGTTATTACTCTGGGGCCAACGTCCTGACTTTC. Amino acids: CASSLYGGIHRYYSGANVLTF.

This clonotype was observed at least ten times. The gene calls are TRBV2 and TRBJ2-3, with a weak D call TRBD1 (5 bases). The V gene lost 7 bases and the J gene lost 3 bases, with 11 bases spanning the gap. Germline V gene lookup returns CDR1 SNHLY and CDR2 FYNNEI. The CDR3 covers 13 residues. The CDR3, as DNA: TGTGCCAGCATACTGCAGGGTACAGATACGCAGTATTTT. Protein: CASILQGTDTQYF.

There are many counts of this clonotype. The rearrangement links TRBV18 to TRBJ2-1, with 8 bases aligning to TRBD2. CDR3 length: 17 amino acids. Germline V gives CDR1 KGHSH, CDR2 LQKENI. Losses at the gene ends were 3 bases for V and 1 base for J; bases not matched to a gene: 8. CDR3 region: CASSPPVGGGSYNEQFF. CDR3 coding DNA: TGTGCCAGCTCACCTCCTGTTGGCGGGGGGTCCTACAATGAGCAGTTCTTC.

This clonotype was seen more than once but under ten times. The chain uses TRBV24-1 and TRBJ2-3; 12 nucleotides match TRBD2. CDR3 size: 16 residues. The V gene end was trimmed by 5 bases and the J gene end by 4 bases; junction bases not matched to a gene: 6. Germline CDR1 KGHDR, CDR2 SFDVKD. Here the CDR3 DNA reads TGTGCCACCAGTGGGACTAGCGGGGTAGTAGCAGATACGCAGTATTTT. This codes for CATSGTSGVVADTQYF.

In its sample, this clonotype was seen many times. The chain uses TRBV28 and TRBJ1-6; 11 bases align to TRBD1. The CDR3 contains 15 residues. Germline assignment: CDR1 MDHEN and CDR2 SYDVKM. After removal of 5 bases from V and 9 bases from J, the junction contained 6 bases not matched to a gene. CDR3 in amino acids: CASSQGGTGGSPLHF. The CDR3 bases are TGTGCCAGCAGTCAAGGAGGGACAGGGGGTTCACCCCTCCACTTT.

This chain uses TRBV27 with TRBJ2-7; the D gene could be TRBD1 or TRBD2 (6 bases each). CDR1 and CDR2 (germline): MNHEY, SMNVEV (reference sequence). The CDR3 contains 15 residues. V shed 2 bases and J shed 4 bases, with 15 bases lying between them. Written as DNA, the CDR3 is TGTGCCAGCAGTTTACGAGGGGGGCTGGTTTACGAGCAGTACTTC. It translates to CASSLRGGLVYEQYF.

This sequence joins TRBV11-3 and TRBJ2-2; no firm D call. Germline CDR1 and CDR2: SGHNT and YENEEA. Trimming removed 0 bases at V and 7 bases at J, with 6 bases between. The CDR3 runs 13 residues. The CDR3 is CASSLEGGGELFF. The CDR3 nucleotides are TGTGCCAGCAGCTTAGAGGGTGGCGGGGAGCTGTTTTTT. Complete variable domain (other parts from reference TRBV11-3 and TRBJ2-2): EAGVVQSPRYKIIEKKQPVAFWCNPISGHNTLYWYLQNLGQGPELLIRYENEEAVDDSQLPKDRFSAERLKGVDSTLKIQPAELGDSAVYLCASSLEGGGELFFGEGSRLTVL.

Notes on this clonotype: A much larger clone differs by one base, so this may be a read error. This chain links TRBV6-1 with TRBJ2-1; D is uncertain. Germline V gives CDR1 MNHNS, CDR2 SASEGT. CDR3 length: 15 amino acids. As DNA, the CDR3 is TGTGCCAGCAGTGAAGCCCCTCAAACGGTTACTCACCAGGTCTTC. Translating it yields CASSEAPQTVTHQVF.

The chain couples TRBV6-1 to TRBJ1-5; 12 positions match TRBD1. The junction had 5 bases not matched to a gene; V was cut back by 5 bases and J by 6 bases. The germline V gene has CDR1 MNHNS and CDR2 SASEGT. The CDR3 contains 15 residues. CDR3 in amino acids: CASSTGTGGLQPQHF. The CDR3 DNA follows: TGTGCCAGCAGTACGGGGACAGGGGGCCTTCAGCCCCAGCATTTT.